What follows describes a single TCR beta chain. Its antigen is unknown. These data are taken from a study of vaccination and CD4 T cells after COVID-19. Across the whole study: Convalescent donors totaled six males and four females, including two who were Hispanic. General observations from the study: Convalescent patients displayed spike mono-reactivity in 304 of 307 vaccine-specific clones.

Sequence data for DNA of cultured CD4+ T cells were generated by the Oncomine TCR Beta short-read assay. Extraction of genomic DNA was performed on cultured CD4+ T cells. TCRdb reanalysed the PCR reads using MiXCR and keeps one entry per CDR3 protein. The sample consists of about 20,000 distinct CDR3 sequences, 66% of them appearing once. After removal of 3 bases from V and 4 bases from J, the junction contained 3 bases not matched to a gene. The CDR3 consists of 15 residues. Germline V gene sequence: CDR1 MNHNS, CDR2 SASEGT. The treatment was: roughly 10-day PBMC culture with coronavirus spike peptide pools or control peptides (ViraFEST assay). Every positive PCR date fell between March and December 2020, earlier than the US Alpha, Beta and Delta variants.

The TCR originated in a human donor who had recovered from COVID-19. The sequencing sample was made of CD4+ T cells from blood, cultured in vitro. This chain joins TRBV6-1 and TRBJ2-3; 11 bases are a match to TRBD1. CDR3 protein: CASSDPGQGADTQYF. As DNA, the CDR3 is TGTGCCAGCAGTGACCCGGGACAGGGGGCAGATACGCAGTATTTT.